The rows below give T cell receptor beta chains drawn from one sample of a study of shared clonotypes between healthy human individuals. Some clones are missing from TCRdb's copy, which holds only in-frame ones; the method was immunoSEQ multiplex PCR. The sample lists around 1,100,000 clones, approximately 80% seen once, with more than 0.85% in the top ten. Material for sequencing was memory CD4+ T cells from PBMCs. The receptor set was obtained from a man between 18 and 29 years old in good health. Some clones in this sample may be carry-over from other donors' samples. The CDR3 runs from the conserved cysteine through the conserved F or W. Fields, in order: clone size, D gene, V gene, J gene, CDR3 DNA, CDR3 protein. A D gene is named only where the DNA matches it firmly. Clone size is shown for a subset of rows, as once, few, many or a class of expanded clone.

abundance: -
d_gene: TRBD1
v_gene: TRBV5-1
j_gene: TRBJ1-3
CDR3nt: TGCGCCAGCAGCTTGATGGGGACAGCTGGAAACACCATATATTTT
CDR3aa: CASSLMGTAGNTIYF

abundance: -
d_gene: TRBD2
v_gene: TRBV7-9
j_gene: TRBJ2-1
CDR3nt: TGTGCCAGCAGCCTCGGACTAGCGGGAGTGAGGAATGAGCAGTTCTTC
CDR3aa: CASSLGLAGVRNEQFF

abundance: -
d_gene: -
v_gene: TRBV4-3
j_gene: TRBJ1-4
CDR3nt: TGCGCCAGCAGCCAGCAACGTAGTACTAATGAAAAACTGTTTTTT
CDR3aa: CASSQQRSTNEKLFF

abundance: once
d_gene: -
v_gene: TRBV5-1
j_gene: TRBJ1-3
CDR3nt: TGCGCCAGCGCCCCGGCAGTCTCTGGAAACACCATATATTTT
CDR3aa: CASAPAVSGNTIYF

abundance: -
d_gene: -
v_gene: TRBV13
j_gene: TRBJ1-3
CDR3nt: TGTGCCAGCAGCCTACCCCGAGGAAACACCATATATTTT
CDR3aa: CASSLPRGNTIYF

abundance: -
d_gene: -
v_gene: TRBV28
j_gene: TRBJ1-2
CDR3nt: TGTGCCAGCAGTTTAATCAGGGGTCGGTATGGCTACACCTTC
CDR3aa: CASSLIRGRYGYTF

abundance: -
d_gene: -
v_gene: TRBV7-2
j_gene: TRBJ1-2
CDR3nt: TGTGCCAGCAGCCCCGTCTTTTCGATCGGCTACACCTTC
CDR3aa: CASSPVFSIGYTF

abundance: -
d_gene: TRBD2
v_gene: TRBV6-4
j_gene: TRBJ2-1
CDR3nt: TGTGCCAGCAGTGCCCCAGGACTAGCGGTAGGGAATGAGCAGTTCTTC
CDR3aa: CASSAPGLAVGNEQFF

abundance: -
d_gene: -
v_gene: TRBV27
j_gene: TRBJ1-4
CDR3nt: TGTGCCAGCAGTTCAGTTACAACTAATGAAAAACTGTTTTTT
CDR3aa: CASSSVTTNEKLFF

abundance: -
d_gene: -
v_gene: TRBV10-3
j_gene: TRBJ2-5
CDR3nt: TGTGCCGTTGGAGGCGAGACCCAGTACTTC
CDR3aa: CAVGGETQYF

abundance: -
d_gene: -
v_gene: TRBV28
j_gene: TRBJ1-1
CDR3nt: TGTGCCACCAGGAATTCGGGACGGAGGAACACTGAAGCTTTCTTT
CDR3aa: CATRNSGRRNTEAFF

abundance: -
d_gene: -
v_gene: TRBV5-1
j_gene: TRBJ2-3
CDR3nt: TGCGCCAGCAGCTTGGTCCCCGGAGATACGCAGTATTTT
CDR3aa: CASSLVPGDTQYF

abundance: -
d_gene: TRBD1
v_gene: TRBV5-1
j_gene: TRBJ2-7
CDR3nt: TGCGCCAGCAGTACCGGGACAGGGTTTACCGAGCAGTACTTC
CDR3aa: CASSTGTGFTEQYF

abundance: many
d_gene: -
v_gene: TRBV29-1
j_gene: TRBJ2-7
CDR3nt: TGCAGCGTGGGGGCTGGGCGGGAACCCTACGAGCAGTACTTC
CDR3aa: CSVGAGREPYEQYF

abundance: -
d_gene: TRBD2
v_gene: TRBV9
j_gene: TRBJ2-3
CDR3nt: TGTGCCAGCAGCGTTACGTGGGGCGGGAGGGCGGATACGCAGTATTTT
CDR3aa: CASSVTWGGRADTQYF

abundance: -
d_gene: TRBD2
v_gene: TRBV27
j_gene: TRBJ2-2
CDR3nt: TGTGCCAGCAGTCCAAGGTCGGGGGGGGTGTCTAGCAGGGAGCTGTTTTTT
CDR3aa: CASSPRSGGVSSRELFF